The rows below give T cell receptor beta chains drawn from one sample of a study of graft-versus-host responses after intestinal transplantation. TCRdb's table, derived via immunoSEQ multiplex PCR, lists solely in-frame clones and lacks some. Of about 8,900 clones in the sample, about 30% were seen once. The source material was alloreactive CD8+ T cells from a mixed lymphocyte reaction culture, sampled before transplantation. The receptors come from a human patient who was an organ donor for intestinal transplantation. Each CDR3 is given with its conserved first and last residue. A D gene is named only where the DNA matches it firmly. The size of a clone is reported for some rows only, either as once, few or many, or as a class for expanded clones.

>TRBJ2-6|TRBV18|-|-
TGTGCCAGCTCAATCGTCTTACAAAGTCGGGCCAACGTCCTGACTTTC
CASSIVLQSRANVLTF
>TRBJ2-7|TRBV10-2|-|-
TGCGCCAGCAGTTTCGGACAAGTGGGCTACGAGCAGTACTTC
CASSFGQVGYEQYF
>TRBJ2-2|TRBV6-5|TRBD2|many
TGTGCCAGCAGCGGACTAGCGGGGGGGACCGGGGAGCTGTTTTTT
CASSGLAGGTGELFF
>TRBJ1-2|TRBV5-8|TRBD1|few
TGTGCCAGCAGCCCAGACCCCGGACAGGGAGACTTTTTTGGCTACACCTTC
CASSPDPGQGDFFGYTF
>TRBJ2-7|TRBV7-2|-|-
TGTGCCAGCAGCTCACTGGACAGCAAGAGGAACGAGCAGTACTTC
CASSSLDSKRNEQYF
>TRBJ1-5|TRBV11-2|TRBD1|few
TGCGCCAGCAGCCAAGACAGGGCCAGCAATCAGCCCCAGCATTTT
CASSQDRASNQPQHF
>TRBJ2-1|TRBV30|-|-
TGTGCCTGGAGTTCGGGAGTAGGACACAATGTGCAGTTCTTC
CAWSSGVGHNVQFF
>TRBJ2-7|TRBV4-3|-|few
TGCGCCAGCAGCCCGGGACAAAACTCCTACGAGCAGTACTTC
CASSPGQNSYEQYF
>TRBJ1-2|TRBV7-2|TRBD1|few
TGTGCCAGCAGCCCCGAGGGACAGGTCTTTGGCTACACCTTC
CASSPEGQVFGYTF
>TRBJ2-1|TRBV5-1|-|few
TGCGCCAGCAGCTTAGCCACCGGAGCGTACAATGAGCAGTTCTTC
CASSLATGAYNEQFF
>TRBJ2-3|TRBV6-9|-|few
TGTGCCAGCAGCCCCCGCACAGATACGCAGTATTTT
CASSPRTDTQYF
>TRBJ2-1|TRBV11-2|TRBD1|-
TGTGCCAGCAGTCACAGGGGAACATTAGCAATTATGGAGCAGTTCTTC
CASSHRGTLAIMEQFF
>TRBJ2-7|TRBV4-3|-|few
TGCGCCAGCAGCCAAGAGGGCGGGGCGGGTACCTACGAGCAGTACTTC
CASSQEGGAGTYEQYF